A selection of T cell receptor beta chains follows, all from one sample in a study of blood T cell repertoires in COVID-19. Clones were read by immunoSEQ multiplex PCR, and TCRdb kept only the in-frame ones, dropping some. This table holds 100,000 to 140,000 clones, approximately 88% found once. The sample taken for sequencing was peripheral blood. All receptors come from a man in his forties with active or convalescent COVID-19. Both conserved end residues are part of each CDR3. The D gene is left open where the match is weak. Clone size is not always given. Where it is, it says once, few, many or a class for expanded clones.

.,TRBJ1-5,TRBD1,TRBV7-2,TGTGCCAGCAGCTTATGGGACAGGGGGTCCAACCAGCCCCAGCATTTT,CASSLWDRGSNQPQHF
.,TRBJ1-2,TRBD1,TRBV19,TGTGCCAGCAGTAGTGGGGCAGGGGGCTATGGCTACACCTTC,CASSSGAGGYGYTF
.,TRBJ1-2,TRBD1,TRBV6-5,TGTGCCAGCAGGGGACAGGGGGTAGCCGCGGGTGGCTACACCTTC,CASRGQGVAAGGYTF
.,TRBJ2-3,.,TRBV7-2,TGTGCCAGCAGAAAACAGATGAGCACAGATACGCAGTATTTT,CASRKQMSTDTQYF
.,TRBJ2-7,.,TRBV6-1,TGTGCCAGCAGTGACCTTCTTTCCTACGAGCAGTACTTC,CASSDLLSYEQYF
.,TRBJ2-1,TRBD2,TRBV27,TGTGCCAGCAGACCCCGGGGGGGTAGCGGGATAAATGAGCAGTTCTTC,CASRPRGGSGINEQFF
.,TRBJ2-3,.,TRBV7-9,TGTGCCAGCAGCTTAGCGCGGCAGGGTGCAGATACGCAGTATTTT,CASSLARQGADTQYF
.,TRBJ2-7,.,TRBV4-1,TGCGCCAGCAGCCAAGGGGAGGGGGGATACTACGAGCAGTACTTC,CASSQGEGGYYEQYF
.,TRBJ1-1,.,TRBV5-6,TGTGCCAGCAGCCCCCTACAGGGGAACACTGAAGCTTTCTTT,CASSPLQGNTEAFF
.,TRBJ1-2,.,TRBV6-5,TGTGCCAGCAGTTACGGGAGCGGCAGCCACTATGGCTACACCTTC,CASSYGSGSHYGYTF
.,TRBJ2-2,TRBD2,TRBV4-1,TGCGCCAGCAGCCGATTCCACGCCCTAGCGGGCGCGAACACCGGGGAGCTGTTTTTT,CASSRFHALAGANTGELFF
.,TRBJ1-3,.,TRBV6-2/TRBV6-3,TGTGCCAGCAGCACGGGGTTCTCTGGAAACACCATATATTTT,CASSTGFSGNTIYF
once,TRBJ1-5,TRBD1,TRBV30,TGTGCCTGGAGTCAGGGGGCTAATCAGCCCCAGCATTTT,CAWSQGANQPQHF
.,TRBJ2-7,.,TRBV28,TGTGCCAGCAGGCCCGAGGCAGGGGTCCACGAGCAGTACTTC,CASRPEAGVHEQYF
.,TRBJ2-7,TRBD2,TRBV28,TGTGCCAGCAGTTTATGGGGGCGGGAGGTCTACGAGCAGTACTTC,CASSLWGREVYEQYF
few,TRBJ1-5,.,TRBV27,TGTGCCAGTAGGAGGGCAGGGTCTTTCAGCAATCAGCCCCAGCATTTT,CASRRAGSFSNQPQHF
.,TRBJ2-6,.,TRBV24-1,TGTGCCACCAGAGTACAGGGTCACCTCTTCGCTGGGGCCAACGTCCTGACTTTC,CATRVQGHLFAGANVLTF
once,TRBJ2-1,TRBD2,TRBV9,TGTGCCAGCAGCGTAGATGGCGGGAGGATCGATGAGCAGTTCTTC,CASSVDGGRIDEQFF
.,TRBJ2-2,.,TRBV27,TGTGCCACCAACCCGGGACTCCCGACCGGGGAGCTGTTTTTT,CATNPGLPTGELFF
.,TRBJ1-2,.,TRBV5-4,TGTGCCAGCAGCTCGATATGGACAAGCTATGGCTACACCTTC,CASSSIWTSYGYTF
once,TRBJ2-1,TRBD2,TRBV2,TGTGCCAGCAGCCCGAGGTTAGCGGGAGGGTTCTACAATGAGCAGTTCTTC,CASSPRLAGGFYNEQFF
.,TRBJ1-5,.,TRBV30,TGTGCCTGGAATCTAGCAGGGACTGGTCAGCCCCAGCATTTT,CAWNLAGTGQPQHF